This T cell receptor beta chain comes out of a study of CD8 T cells in ankylosing spondylitis. On this clonotype: The antigen remains undetermined. Compared with germline, one end of the junction differs, possibly owing to a read error.

CDR1 and CDR2 (germline): DFQATT, SNEGSKA (reference sequence). This CDR3 contains 16 residues. TCRdb re-derived calls from the 5' RACE reads in MiXCR, one entry per CDR3 protein. The sample includes hundreds of thousands of distinct CDR3 sequences, around 25% seen only once; the top ten take roughly 6.7%. General study points: A TCR beta motif made of roughly eight highly homologous variants seemed typical of ankylosing spondylitis blood.

The J gene is TRBJ2-5, the V gene TRBV20-1; no firm D call. This receptor was identified in a male donor with ankylosing spondylitis or in good health (not recorded which). Sequences were obtained from blood, either unsorted or a sorted T cell fraction (not recorded which). The CDR3 DNA is TGCTGTGCTAGAGATTTCCCAGGACCGTCTGGGGAGACCCAGTACTTC. It translates to CCARDFPGPSGETQYF.